Many counts were recorded for the clone carrying this T cell receptor (beta chain). Every patient underwent thyroid surgery untreated. TCRdb reprocessed the PCR reads using MiXCR. Found here are about 39,000 clones, approximately 17% of them singletons; the top ten hold around 13%. The sample comes from a study of metastatic and nonmetastatic thyroid tumors. The V segment lost 5 bases and the J segment 5 bases; nucleotides outside the gene matches: 10. CDR1 DFQATT and CDR2 SNEGSKA come from the germline V gene (reference sequence). The CDR3 sequence is 14 residues long. Input material: tumor tissue. V usage is TRBV20-1 and J usage is TRBJ1-1, with 8 bases lining up with TRBD1. The sequence was obtained from a female donor with papillary thyroid cancer or a benign thyroid nodule (not recorded which). Some clones in this sample may be carry-over from other donors' samples. CDR3 loop: CSAFRRGRWTEAFF. As DNA, the CDR3 is TGCAGTGCTTTTCGCAGGGGGCGTTGGACTGAAGCTTTCTTT.